The present T cell receptor beta chain was sequenced within a study of breast tumors, draining lymph nodes, adjacent tissues (dated by TCRdb to the mid-2010s). The study in broad terms: In breast cancer patients, the study compared the TCR beta repertoires of tumor, adjacent nontumor tissue and axillary lymph nodes. The study was designed to assess the relationships and possible T-cell exchange between tumor, surrounding tissue and draining lymph node repertoires in human breast cancer.

The study at large found these results: T-cell repertoire diversity in tumors was found to be lower than in lymph nodes but higher than in nontumor tissue, and preferential V and J gene usage was observed. The data were considered consistent with most tumor T cells being derived from the lymph node and subsequently expanding within tumor tissue. Tumor and nontumor tissue repertoires were found to be significantly more similar in luminal-like than in basal-like breast cancer. The conclusion that tumor T cells originate in lymph nodes was presented as consistent with a hypothesis rather than as directly demonstrated.

TCRdb lists the instrument as Illumina HiSeq 2000. Multiplex PCR amplification was used to build the TCR beta chain libraries. The amplified TCR beta chain products were analyzed by high-throughput sequencing. The public reads were reprocessed in TCRdb via fastp at Q25 and MiXCR, keeping in-frame beta chains. Entries that share a CDR3 protein sequence are merged under the most common genes and DNA. A total of about 180,000 distinct CDR3 sequences appear in this sample, about 30% of them only once. The top ten hold roughly 3.8% of the sample. The CDR3 starts with the cysteine, ends with the phenylalanine, and has 14 residues. The retained sequence is limited to the CDR3, 42 bases, with the frame set at the first base. Reading the germline V gene (reference sequence) gives CDR1 SEHNR and CDR2 FQNEAQ. Lymph node samples came from the axillary draining lymph nodes of breast cancer patients. Details on this clonotype: Its antigen has not been determined. Its ends do not fully match the called genes, so a read error is possible.

This TCR was sampled from a female donor with breast cancer. Some clones in this sample may be carry-over from other donors' samples. The V and J genes are TRBV7-9 and TRBJ1-6; TRBD1 could be the D gene, as 6 bases match. Sequencing was performed on axillary lymph node tissue. Here is the DNA: TGTGCCAGCAGGCCGGCAGGGGTGAATTCGCCCCTCCACTTT. The translation is CASRPAGVNSPLHF.